This T cell receptor beta chain was profiled in a study of human T cells and chemical hapten exposure (dated by TCRdb to 2020 to 2023). At the level of the whole study: Libraries were combined into a pool for sequencing, and differences in TCR yield between samples came mainly from small differences in library volumes within the pool. This study followed changes in the peripheral blood TCR repertoire in vivo during primary and secondary sensitization of alopecia patients to the hapten diphenylcyclopropenone (DPC).

Study-wide conclusions, independent of this receptor: After repeated subsampling, the strength of the expansion versus patch-test correlation and the threshold at which it became significant changed. DPC sensitization did not change the number of TCRs with a frequency above 1 in 1000, and there was no evidence of changes in global repertoire structure.

Library preparation attached unique molecular identifiers to individual cDNA molecules for quantitative, reproducible TCR counting. Both TCR alpha and TCR beta chains were sequenced from each blood RNA sample. From the authors' description of their analysis: The median number of TCRs per sample was 85,000 to 100,000, ranging from about 20,000 to 750,000. The Decombinator software suite was used to annotate V, J and CDR3 in the TCR reads. For PS versus PT1 abundance plots, all samples were subsampled to the same number of TCRs (28,000). Expanded TCRs were defined as absent before sensitization and observed at least eight times at the 2-week time point. Through fastp at Q25 and MiXCR, TCRdb rebuilt clones from the public reads, retaining in-frame beta chains. One record per CDR3 amino acid sequence lists the most common genes and DNA. It is TCRdb's table, rather than the study itself, that gives the V and J calls and clone size. Counted in this sample were roughly 120,000 distinct CDR3 sequences; 8.5% of them appeared once. The ten largest clonotypes hold 1.1% to 1.5% of the sample.

Total RNA was extracted from unfractionated whole blood collected in Tempus Blood RNA tubes. About five healthy volunteers served as TCR sequencing controls and were bled at day 0, 2 weeks and 6 weeks. This clonotype was found a few times. There is no known antigen for this receptor. Base qualities were left out, and no much larger clone turns up one base away. A distance of 8 bases separates the germline ends of V and J, which lose 2 bases and 3 bases respectively. The CDR3 spans 13 residues, from the cysteine through the phenylalanine. Of all the DNA, just the CDR3 is kept, 39 bases in frame from base 1. CDR1 SNHLY and CDR2 FYNNEI were looked up in the germline V gene.

Sequencing input: whole blood. This clonotype was obtained from a human donor in good health. Some clones in this sample may be carry-over from other donors' samples. Donor details come from another sample of the same person, matched by shared clones. The rearranged segments are TRBV2 and TRBJ2-7; the D gene lacks a confident call. The CDR3 in this case is CASSERLGYEQYF. The sequenced DNA is TGTGCCAGCAGTGAACGTTTGGGCTACGAGCAGTACTTC.